This T cell receptor (beta chain) was sequenced during a study of blood T cell repertoires in COVID-19. The overall study: Some COVID-19 samples were acute and others convalescent; all came from the United States, Italy and Spain. Nucleic acid was either cDNA or gDNA, and it came from T cells, B-cell-depleted T cells, or PBMCs.

In the source study's methods: Reference gene primer amplification gave estimated nucleated cell counts. Generated by immunoSEQ multiplex PCR, the TCRdb table keeps only in-frame clones and is missing some. V, J and clone size are taken as reported in that table, and D and trimming were inferred from the DNA itself. The top ten clones hold 15% to 20% of a sample with about 80,000 clones, approximately 86% of them seen once. The CDR3 sequence is 15 residues long. The germline V and J ends were trimmed by 0 bases and 6 bases, with 14 bases remaining between them. Germline V gene lookup returns CDR1 SGHRS and CDR2 YFSETQ.

This chain connects TRBV5-1 to TRBJ2-3; D call uncertain. What was sequenced was peripheral blood. The receptor was isolated from a man aged 80 or over with active or convalescent COVID-19. The DNA of the CDR3 is TGCGCCAGCAGCTTGGGCCCCTTTGAGGCGGATACGCAGTATTTT. It specifies CASSLGPFEADTQYF.